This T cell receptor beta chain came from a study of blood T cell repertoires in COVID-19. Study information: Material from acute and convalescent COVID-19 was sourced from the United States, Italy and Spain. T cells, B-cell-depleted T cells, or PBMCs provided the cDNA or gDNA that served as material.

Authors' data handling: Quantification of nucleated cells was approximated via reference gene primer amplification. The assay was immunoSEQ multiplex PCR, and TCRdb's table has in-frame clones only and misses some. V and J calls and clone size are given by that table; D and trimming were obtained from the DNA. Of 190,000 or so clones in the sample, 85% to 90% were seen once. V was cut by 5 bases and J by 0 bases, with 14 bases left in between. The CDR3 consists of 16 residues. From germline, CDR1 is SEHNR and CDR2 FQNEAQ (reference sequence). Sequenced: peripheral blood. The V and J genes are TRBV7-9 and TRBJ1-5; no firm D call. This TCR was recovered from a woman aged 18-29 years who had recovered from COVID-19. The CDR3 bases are TGTGCCAGCAGCAGATCGACGGGAAATAGCAATCAGCCCCAGCATTTT. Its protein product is CASSRSTGNSNQPQHF.